This T cell receptor beta chain was found in a study of OX40 agonist ivuxolimab in advanced cancers. Study-wide context: An agonistic human IgG2 monoclonal antibody against OX40 (CD134) was given. Study-level points and caveats: At 0.1 to 3.0 mg/kg and by week 6, clonal expansion occurred in CD4+ and CD8+ blood T cells. CD8+ T cells averaged more expanded clones than CD4+.

Sampling times: baseline, cycle 4 day 1, cycle 7 day 1. This clone was detected once. Its antigen is not known. The CDR3 spans 14 residues. Germline CDR1 reads SNHLY; CDR2 reads FYNNEI. The V and J ends lost 4 bases and 5 bases respectively, with 14 bases between them. Assay used: immunoSEQ multiplex PCR; TCRdb lists only in-frame clones, some missing. The sample holds 65,000 to 80,000 clones, about 86% seen once. The receptor was isolated from an adult with an advanced solid tumor such as melanoma, head and neck, liver or kidney cancer. This chain links TRBV2 with TRBJ2-5; TRBD2 might be the D (5 bases). Specimen: CD4+ or CD8+ T cells sorted from blood, collected in a trial of the OX40 agonist ivuxolimab. Written as DNA, the CDR3 is TGTGCCAGCAGTGCCACGACGGGCGGGGAGACCCAGTACTTC. Residues: CASSATTGGETQYF.